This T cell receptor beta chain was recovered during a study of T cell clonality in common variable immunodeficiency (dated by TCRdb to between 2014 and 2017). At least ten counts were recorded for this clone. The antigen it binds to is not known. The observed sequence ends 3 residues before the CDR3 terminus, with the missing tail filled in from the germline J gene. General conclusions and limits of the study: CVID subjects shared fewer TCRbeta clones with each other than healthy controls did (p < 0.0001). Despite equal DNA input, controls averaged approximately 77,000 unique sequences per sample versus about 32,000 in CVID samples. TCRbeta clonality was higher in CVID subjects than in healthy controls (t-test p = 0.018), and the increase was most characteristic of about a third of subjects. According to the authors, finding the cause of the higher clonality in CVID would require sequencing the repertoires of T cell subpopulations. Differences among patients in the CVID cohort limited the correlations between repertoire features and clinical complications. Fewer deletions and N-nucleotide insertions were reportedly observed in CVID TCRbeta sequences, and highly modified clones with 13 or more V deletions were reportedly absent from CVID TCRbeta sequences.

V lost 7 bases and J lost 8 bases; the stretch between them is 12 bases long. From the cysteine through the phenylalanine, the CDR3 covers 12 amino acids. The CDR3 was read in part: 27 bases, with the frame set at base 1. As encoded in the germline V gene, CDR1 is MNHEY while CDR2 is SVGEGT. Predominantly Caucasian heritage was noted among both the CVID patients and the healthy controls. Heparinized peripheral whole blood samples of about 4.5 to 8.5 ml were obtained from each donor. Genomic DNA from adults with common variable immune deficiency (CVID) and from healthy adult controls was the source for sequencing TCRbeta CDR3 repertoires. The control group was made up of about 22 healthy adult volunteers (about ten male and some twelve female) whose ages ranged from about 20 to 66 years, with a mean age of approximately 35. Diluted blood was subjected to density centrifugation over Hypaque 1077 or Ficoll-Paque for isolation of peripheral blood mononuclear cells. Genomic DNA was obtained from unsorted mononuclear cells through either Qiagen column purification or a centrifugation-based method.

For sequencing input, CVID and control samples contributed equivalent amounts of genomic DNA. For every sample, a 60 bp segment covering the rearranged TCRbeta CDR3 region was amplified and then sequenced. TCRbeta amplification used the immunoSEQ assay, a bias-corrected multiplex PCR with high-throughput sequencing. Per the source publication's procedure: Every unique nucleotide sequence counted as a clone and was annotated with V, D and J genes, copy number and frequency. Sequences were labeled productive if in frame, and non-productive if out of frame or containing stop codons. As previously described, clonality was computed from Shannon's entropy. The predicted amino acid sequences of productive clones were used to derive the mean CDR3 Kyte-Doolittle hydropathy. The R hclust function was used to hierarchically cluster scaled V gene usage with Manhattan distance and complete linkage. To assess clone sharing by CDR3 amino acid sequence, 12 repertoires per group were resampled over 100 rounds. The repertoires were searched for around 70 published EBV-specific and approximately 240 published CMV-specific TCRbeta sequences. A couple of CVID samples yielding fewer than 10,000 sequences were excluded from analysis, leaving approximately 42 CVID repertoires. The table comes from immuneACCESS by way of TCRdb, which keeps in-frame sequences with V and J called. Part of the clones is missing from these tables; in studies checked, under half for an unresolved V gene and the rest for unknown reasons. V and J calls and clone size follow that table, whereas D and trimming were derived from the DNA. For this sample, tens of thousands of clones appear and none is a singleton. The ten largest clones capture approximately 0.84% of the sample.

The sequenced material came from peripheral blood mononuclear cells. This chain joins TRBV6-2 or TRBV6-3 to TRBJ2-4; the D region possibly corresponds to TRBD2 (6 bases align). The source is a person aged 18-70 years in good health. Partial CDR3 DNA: TGTGCCAGCAAGCGATTAGCGGACATT. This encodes CASKRLADI. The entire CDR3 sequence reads CASKRLADIQYF.